Listed here are 21 T cell receptor beta chains from one sample, sequenced in a study of cytomegalovirus exposure and HLA in healthy donors (dated by TCRdb to about 2017). Library preparation used the immunoSEQ multiplex PCR assay. For the multiplex PCR, a mixture combining 60 forward primers for TCR Vbeta segments and 13 reverse primers for TCR Jbeta segments was used. Drawn from immuneACCESS, this table holds only the in-frame rearrangements with V and J called that TCRdb kept. Clones are partly lost; checked studies trace under half to an unresolved V gene and leave the rest unexplained. Counted in this sample were 160,000 or so clones; 79% of them appeared once. Of the sample, approximately 2.3% falls within the top ten clones. The sample taken for sequencing was PBMCs. The receptors originated from a man aged 35 to 55 in good health and CMV-seronegative.

This clone was detected only a few times. This chain links TRBV9 with TRBJ2-3; 11 bases agree with TRBD2. Germline V gene lookup returns CDR1 SGDLS and CDR2 YYNGEE. This CDR3 region has 18 residues. With V trimmed by 0 bases and J by 2 bases, 8 bases remained unmatched. The CDR3 loop is CASSVGTSGRTNTDTQYF. The CDR3 DNA reads as TGTGCCAGCAGCGTAGGAACTAGCGGGAGAACTAACACAGATACGCAGTATTTT.

This chain links TRBV5-4 with TRBJ2-5; no clear D gene. The CDR3 is made up of 15 amino acids. Germline loops: CDR1 SGHNT, CDR2 YYREEE (reference sequence). Trimming took 0 bases from V and 4 from J, leaving 13 bases between them. The CDR3 is CASSLASAELETQYF. CDR3 nucleotides: TGTGCCAGCAGCTTGGCTTCGGCGGAGTTAGAGACCCAGTACTTC.

A word on this clone: At one end the junction does not follow the germline gene, possibly because of a read error. The V and J genes are TRBV7-2 and TRBJ2-6; a weak D match, TRBD1 (5 bases). Germline CDR1 reads SGHTA; CDR2 reads FQGNSA. The CDR3 length is 15 residues. CDR3 amino acids: CASSQRGSGANVLIF. The CDR3 region has the DNA TGTGCCAGCAGCCAGCGCGGATCTGGGGCCAACGTCCTGATTTTC. Full variable domain (remainder filled in from reference TRBV7-2 and TRBJ2-6): GAGVSQSPSNKVTEKGKDVELRCDPISGHTALYWYRQSLGQGLEFLIYFQGNSAPDKSGLPSDRFSAERTGGSVSTLTIQRTQQEDSAVYLCASSQRGSGANVLIFGAGSRLTVL.

This clone was observed a few times. This chain connects TRBV5-5 to TRBJ2-5, with D possibly TRBD1 on 5 matching bases. V was clipped by 0 bases and J by 2 bases, with 17 bases between them. The germline V gene encodes CDR1 SGHKS and CDR2 YYEKEE (reference sequence). The CDR3 contains 17 residues. CDR3: CASSLGGRVGFQETQYF. The CDR3 nucleotides are TGTGCCAGCAGCTTGGGGGGCCGAGTAGGTTTTCAAGAGACCCAGTACTTC.

CDR3 sequence reads: CASSGAPPAGELFF. As DNA, the CDR3 is TGTGCCAGCAGTGGGGCCCCTCCCGCCGGGGAGCTGTTTTTT. The chain combines TRBV27 with TRBJ2-2; the D gene is possibly TRBD1 (5 bases). With 5 bases removed from V and 6 bases from J, the gap between germline ends came to 13 bases. CDR1 is MNHEY and CDR2 is SMNVEV in the germline V gene (reference sequence). The length of the CDR3 is 14 residues.

The chain links TRBV29-1 to TRBJ1-4, with D possibly being TRBD1 (6 bases). The CDR3 totals 19 residues. V lost 6 bases, J lost 8 bases, and 34 bases lay in between. Germline loops: CDR1 SQVTM, CDR2 ANQGSEA. The CDR3 DNA follows: TGCAGCGTCACCGCGGGGGGGCGTAGATCCCGGGGCTCTCGGGAAAAACTGTTTTTT. The encoded protein is CSVTAGGRRSRGSREKLFF.

The chain recombines TRBV28 with TRBJ2-7; TRBD2 might be the D (6 bases). Trimming took off 8 bases at V and 3 bases at J, with 17 bases between the two ends. The CDR3 extends over 14 amino acids. Looked up from germline, CDR1 is MDHEN and CDR2 is SYDVKM. CDR3 in DNA: TGTGCCAGCTTTGGGGGGACCCATCTCTACGAGCAGTACTTC. It specifies CASFGGTHLYEQYF. Drawing the rest from reference TRBV28 and TRBJ2-7, the complete variable domain is DVKVTQSSRYLVKRTGEKVFLECVQDMDHENMFWYRQDPGLGLRLIYFSYDVKMKEKGDIPEGYSVSREKKERFSLILESASTNQTSMYLCASFGGTHLYEQYFGPGTRLTVT.

This clone appeared a few times. The junction and the germline gene differ at one end; a read error may be behind it. This CDR3 reads CSSSLLQTEAFF. The CDR3 region has the DNA TGTTCCAGCAGCTTACTCCAGACTGAAGCTTTCTTT. This sequence joins TRBV7-9 and TRBJ1-1, with unresolved D. CDR3 length equals 12 residues. The V gene's germline CDR1 is SEHNR and CDR2 FQNEAQ (reference sequence).

The chain has TRBV27 and TRBJ2-5; D is ambiguous. CDR1 is MNHEY and CDR2 is SMNVEV in the germline V gene (reference sequence). V lost 3 bases and J lost 4, with 9 bases in between. CDR3 length: 13 residues. The CDR3 here is CASSFDYGETQYF. CDR3 bases: TGTGCCAGCAGTTTTGATTACGGAGAGACCCAGTACTTC.

This chain uses TRBV11-2 with TRBJ2-3, with TRBD1 matching over 9 bases. The V gene's germline CDR1 is SGHAT and CDR2 FQNNGV. This CDR3 spans 15 amino acids. Trimming took 5 bases from V and 2 from J; bases not matched to a gene: 5. CDR3 protein: CASSPGQGITDTQYF. CDR3 bases: TGTGCCAGCAGCCCAGGACAGGGGATCACAGATACGCAGTATTTT.

The rearrangement uses TRBV19 and TRBJ2-1; 7 bases are shared with TRBD1. Germline assignment: CDR1 LNHDA and CDR2 SQIVND (reference sequence). The CDR3 covers 14 residues. Trimming removed 8 bases from V and 7 bases from J; junction bases left unmatched: 11. The CDR3 nucleotides read TGTGCCAGTTGCCGACAGGGTATCCCAAATGAGCAGTTCTTC. Amino acids: CASCRQGIPNEQFF. The variable domain in full, with the rest retrieved from reference TRBV19 and TRBJ2-1, is DGGITQSPKYLFRKEGQNVTLSCEQNLNHDAMYWYRQDPGQGLRLIYYSQIVNDFQKGDIAEGYSVSREKKESFPLTVTSAQKNPTAFYLCASCRQGIPNEQFFGPGTRLTVL.

Only one count was recorded for this clone. V and J are TRBV29-1 and TRBJ2-1; 8 nucleotides align to TRBD2. The CDR3 spans 12 residues. Germline CDR1 SQVTM, CDR2 ANQGSEA. V shed 6 bases and J 9 bases; nucleotides not matched to a gene: 7. The CDR3 DNA reads as TGCAGCGTCCTAGCGGGCTGGACTGAGCAGTTCTTC. Translation gives CSVLAGWTEQFF.

This clone was seen a few times. The J gene is TRBJ2-2, the V gene TRBV29-1; 7 bases line up with TRBD2. V lost 4 bases and J lost 5; bases outside the gene matches: 7. The CDR3 covers 14 residues. Germline values: CDR1 SQVTM, CDR2 ANQGSEA. The CDR3 bases are TGCAGCGTTGTGGCAGTAGCGGGTACCGGGGAGCTGTTTTTT. It yields the protein CSVVAVAGTGELFF.

The CDR3 DNA reads as TGTGCCAGCAGCCAAGCAAGAGGAGGGTACCAAGAGACCCAGTACTTC. Its protein is CASSQARGGYQETQYF. The genes are TRBV14 and TRBJ2-5; tentatively, D is TRBD2 (6 bases). Germline-derived CDR1 and CDR2 are SGHDN and FVKESK. V was shortened by 1 base and J by 0 bases, with 12 bases between the two germline ends. The CDR3 consists of 16 residues.

The table lists this clone with a few counts. This chain connects TRBV5-8 to TRBJ1-2, with D hard to call. CDR1 is SGHTS, CDR2 YDEGEE, per germline. V was clipped by 2 bases and J by 1 base, with 6 bases between them. CDR3 length equals 13 residues. This CDR3 reads CASSFEVNYGYTF. In DNA, the CDR3 is TGTGCCAGCAGCTTCGAGGTTAACTATGGCTACACCTTC.

This clone was picked up a small number of times. Its ends do not fully match the called genes, so a read error is possible. The chain is built from TRBV28 and TRBJ2-7, with D perhaps matching TRBD1 (6 bases). Looked up from germline, CDR1 is MDHEN and CDR2 is SYDVKM. This CDR3 region has 12 residues. This CDR3 is CASSLTGPGHVF. Written as DNA, the CDR3 is TGTGCCAGCAGTCTTACCGGACCGGGACACGTCTTC.

The chain is built from TRBV2 and TRBJ2-1, with 12 bases fitting TRBD1. This CDR3 comprises 16 residues. Looked up from germline, CDR1 is SNHLY and CDR2 is FYNNEI. Trimming removed 5 bases from V and 8 bases from J; junction bases left unmatched: 10. CDR3 sequence: CASSIEGTGGNDEQFF. The CDR3 nucleotides read TGTGCCAGCAGTATCGAAGGGACAGGGGGCAATGATGAGCAGTTCTTC.

V usage is TRBV6-5 and J usage is TRBJ2-1; tentatively, D is TRBD2 (5 bases). The germline V gene has CDR1 MNHEY and CDR2 SVGAGI. The V end lost 5 bases, the J end lost 0 bases, and 11 bases lay between the germline ends. The CDR3 extends over 15 amino acids. In DNA, the CDR3 is TGTGCCAGCAGTCCCAGCGGAGTCTCCTACAATGAGCAGTTCTTC. Its protein product is CASSPSGVSYNEQFF.

The chain uses TRBV6-1 and TRBJ2-7, with 7 bases that match TRBD1. Germline lookup yields CDR1 MNHNS and CDR2 SASEGT. Trimming removed 8 bases from V and 5 bases from J; junction bases left unmatched: 9. CDR3 size: 13 residues. The CDR3 DNA reads as TGTGCCAGCCGGGACAGAGGCACCCACGAGCAGTACTTC. This encodes CASRDRGTHEQYF.

The chain has TRBV5-5 and TRBJ1-2; 7 bases align to TRBD1. V lost 0 bases, J lost 3 bases, and 5 bases stayed unmatched. Per the germline V gene, CDR1 is SGHKS and CDR2 is YYEKEE (reference sequence). This CDR3 has 15 residues. The CDR3 DNA is TGTGCCAGCAGCTTGGTGGCAGGGGGTTACTATGGCTACACCTTC. Protein: CASSLVAGGYYGYTF.

This clone is a singleton in its sample. The chain has TRBV7-9 and TRBJ2-3; possible D gene TRBD1, 6 bases. CDR3 length equals 15 residues. Per the germline V gene, CDR1 is SEHNR and CDR2 is FQNEAQ (reference sequence). Trimming took 3 bases from V and 2 from J, leaving 12 bases between them. CDR3 region: CASSFPGHNTDTQYF. The CDR3 region has the DNA TGTGCCAGCAGCTTTCCGGGACACAACACAGATACGCAGTATTTT.